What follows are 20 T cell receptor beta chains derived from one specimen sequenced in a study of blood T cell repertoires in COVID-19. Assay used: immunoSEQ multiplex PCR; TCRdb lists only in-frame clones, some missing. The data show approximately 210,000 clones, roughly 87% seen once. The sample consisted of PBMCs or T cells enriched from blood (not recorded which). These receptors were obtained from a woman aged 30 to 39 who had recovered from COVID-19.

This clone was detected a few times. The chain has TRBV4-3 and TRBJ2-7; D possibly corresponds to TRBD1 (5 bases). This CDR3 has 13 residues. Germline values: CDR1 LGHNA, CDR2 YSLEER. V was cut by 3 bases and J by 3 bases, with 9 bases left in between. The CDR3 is CASSQGPSYEQYF. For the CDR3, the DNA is TGCGCCAGCAGCCAGGGGCCGAGCTACGAGCAGTACTTC.

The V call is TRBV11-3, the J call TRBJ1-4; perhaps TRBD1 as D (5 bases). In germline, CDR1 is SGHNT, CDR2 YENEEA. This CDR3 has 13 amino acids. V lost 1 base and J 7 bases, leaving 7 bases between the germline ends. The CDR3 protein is CASSLVGVEKLFF. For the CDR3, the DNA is TGTGCCAGCAGCTTAGTAGGGGTTGAAAAACTGTTTTTT.

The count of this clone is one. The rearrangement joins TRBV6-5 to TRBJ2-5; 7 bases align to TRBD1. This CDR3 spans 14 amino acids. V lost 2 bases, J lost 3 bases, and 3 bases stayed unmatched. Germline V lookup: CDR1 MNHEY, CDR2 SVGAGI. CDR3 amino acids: CASSYPQGEETQYF. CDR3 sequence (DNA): TGTGCCAGCAGTTACCCCCAGGGGGAAGAGACCCAGTACTTC.

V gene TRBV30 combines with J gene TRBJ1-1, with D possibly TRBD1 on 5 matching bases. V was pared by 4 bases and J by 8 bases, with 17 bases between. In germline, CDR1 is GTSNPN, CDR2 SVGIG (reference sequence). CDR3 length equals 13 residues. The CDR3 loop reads CAWKRRREGEAFF. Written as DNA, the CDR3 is TGTGCCTGGAAGAGGCGGAGGGAGGGGGAAGCTTTCTTT. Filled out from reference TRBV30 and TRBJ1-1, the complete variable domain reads SQTIHQWPATLVQPVGSPLSLECTVEGTSNPNLYWYRQAAGRGLQLLFYSVGIGQISSEVPQNLSASRPQDRQFILSSKKLLLSDSGFYLCAWKRRREGEAFFGQGTRLTVV.

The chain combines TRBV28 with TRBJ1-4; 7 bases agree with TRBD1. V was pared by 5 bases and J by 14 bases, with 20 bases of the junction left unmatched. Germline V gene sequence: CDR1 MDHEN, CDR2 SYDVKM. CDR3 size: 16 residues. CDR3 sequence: CASSPSSGRQGEALFF. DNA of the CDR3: TGTGCCAGCAGTCCGTCGTCCGGGAGACAGGGAGAGGCGCTGTTTTTT.

CDR3 region: CAWSIVRASSYNSPLHF. The CDR3 nucleotides read TGTGCCTGGAGTATCGTCAGGGCGAGCTCCTATAATTCACCCCTCCACTTT. The rearrangement uses TRBV30 and TRBJ1-6; TRBD1 is a possible D gene (5 bases). V lost 2 bases, J lost 0 bases, and 14 bases lay in between. The germline CDR1 and CDR2 sequences are GTSNPN and SVGIG (reference sequence). This CDR3 is 17 amino acids long.

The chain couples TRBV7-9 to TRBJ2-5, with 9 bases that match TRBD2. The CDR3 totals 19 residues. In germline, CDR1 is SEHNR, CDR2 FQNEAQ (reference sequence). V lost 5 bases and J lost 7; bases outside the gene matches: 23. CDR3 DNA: TGTGCCAGCAGCCAACAGCCGTCGGCTCCACTAGCGGGCCGTGGGACCCAGTACTTC. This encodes CASSQQPSAPLAGRGTQYF. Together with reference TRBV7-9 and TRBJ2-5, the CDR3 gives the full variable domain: DTGVSQNPRHKITKRGQNVTFRCDPISEHNRLYWYRQTLGQGPEFLTYFQNEAQLEKSRLLSDRFSAERPKGSFSTLEIQRTEQGDSAMYLCASSQQPSAPLAGRGTQYFGPGTRLLVL.

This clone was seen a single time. CDR3 in amino acids: CASSPRQRADYGYTF. The CDR3 bases are TGTGCCAGCAGCCCCCGGCAGCGAGCTGACTATGGCTACACCTTC. The J gene is TRBJ1-2, the V gene TRBV7-8; D is unresolved. The CDR3 is 15 residues long. V was clipped by 5 bases and J by 3 bases, with 16 bases between them. Germline values: CDR1 SGHVS, CDR2 FQNEAQ.

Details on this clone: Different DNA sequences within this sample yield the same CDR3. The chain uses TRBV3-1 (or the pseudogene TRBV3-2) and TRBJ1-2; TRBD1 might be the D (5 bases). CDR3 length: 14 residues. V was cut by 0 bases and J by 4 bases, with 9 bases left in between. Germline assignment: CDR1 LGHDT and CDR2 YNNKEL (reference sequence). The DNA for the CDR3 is TGTGCCAGCAGCCAAGATAGGGGAGGCTATGGCTACACCTTC. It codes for CASSQDRGGYGYTF.

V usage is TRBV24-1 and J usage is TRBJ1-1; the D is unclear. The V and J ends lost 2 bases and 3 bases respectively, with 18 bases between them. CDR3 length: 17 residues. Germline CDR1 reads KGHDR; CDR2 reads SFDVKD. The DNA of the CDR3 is TGTGCCACCAGTGATTACAGAATAGGATTTGGATACACTGAAGCTTTCTTT. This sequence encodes CATSDYRIGFGYTEAFF.

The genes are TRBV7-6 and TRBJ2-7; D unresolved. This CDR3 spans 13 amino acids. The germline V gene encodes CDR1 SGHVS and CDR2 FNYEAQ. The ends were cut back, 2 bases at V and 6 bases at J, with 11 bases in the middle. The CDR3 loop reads CASSLSTDGEQYF. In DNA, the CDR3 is TGTGCCAGCAGCTTAAGTACAGACGGCGAGCAGTACTTC.

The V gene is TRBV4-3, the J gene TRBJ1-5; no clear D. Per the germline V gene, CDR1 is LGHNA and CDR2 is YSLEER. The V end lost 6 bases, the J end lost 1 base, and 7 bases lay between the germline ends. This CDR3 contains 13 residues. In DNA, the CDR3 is TGCGCCAGCAGGTTGTCAAGCAATCAGCCCCAGCATTTT. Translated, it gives CASRLSSNQPQHF.

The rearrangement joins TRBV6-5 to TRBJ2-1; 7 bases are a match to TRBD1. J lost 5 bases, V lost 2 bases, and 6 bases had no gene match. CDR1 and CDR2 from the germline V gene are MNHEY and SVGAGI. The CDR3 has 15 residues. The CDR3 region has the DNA TGTGCCAGCAGTTACCGACAGGGCTGGAACAATGAGCAGTTCTTC. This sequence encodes CASSYRQGWNNEQFF.

CDR3: CATFSQGAGNTIYF. In DNA form, the CDR3 reads TGTGCCACCTTTTCACAGGGGGCTGGAAACACCATATATTTT. The chain couples TRBV28 to TRBJ1-3; 8 bases line up with TRBD1. Germline values: CDR1 MDHEN, CDR2 SYDVKM. V was pared by 10 bases and J by 2 bases, with 7 bases of the junction left unmatched. This CDR3 contains 14 residues.

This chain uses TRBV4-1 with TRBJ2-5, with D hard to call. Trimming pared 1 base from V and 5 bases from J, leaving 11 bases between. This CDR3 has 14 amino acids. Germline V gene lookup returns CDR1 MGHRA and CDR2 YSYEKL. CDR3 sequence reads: CASSQGDFRETQYF. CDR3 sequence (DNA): TGCGCCAGCAGCCAAGGTGATTTCAGGGAGACCCAGTACTTC.

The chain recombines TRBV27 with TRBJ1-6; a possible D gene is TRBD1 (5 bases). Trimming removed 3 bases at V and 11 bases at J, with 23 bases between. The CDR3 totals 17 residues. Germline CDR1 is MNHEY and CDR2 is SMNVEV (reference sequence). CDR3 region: CASSFSGVGQGSTPLHF. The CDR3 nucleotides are TGTGCCAGCAGTTTTAGCGGAGTCGGGCAGGGTTCAACACCCCTCCACTTT.

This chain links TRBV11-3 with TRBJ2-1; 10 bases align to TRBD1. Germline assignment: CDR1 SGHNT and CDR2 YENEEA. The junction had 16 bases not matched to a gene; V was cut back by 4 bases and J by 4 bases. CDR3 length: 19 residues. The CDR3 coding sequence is TGTGCCAGCAGCTACGGTGGACAGGGGGGACCTTACCGTTACAATGAGCAGTTCTTC. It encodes CASSYGGQGGPYRYNEQFF.

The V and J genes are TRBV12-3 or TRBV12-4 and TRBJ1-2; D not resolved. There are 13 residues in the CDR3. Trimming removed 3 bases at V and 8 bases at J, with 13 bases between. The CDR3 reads CASSLSGDGGYTF. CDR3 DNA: TGTGCCAGCAGTTTGAGCGGGGATGGAGGCTACACCTTC.

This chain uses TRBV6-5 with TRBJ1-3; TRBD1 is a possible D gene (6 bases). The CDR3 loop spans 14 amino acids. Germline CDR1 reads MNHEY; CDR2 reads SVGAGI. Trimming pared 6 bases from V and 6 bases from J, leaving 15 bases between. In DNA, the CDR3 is TGTGCCAGCAGCCTTTCCCCAGGGGCAAACACCATATATTTT. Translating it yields CASSLSPGANTIYF.

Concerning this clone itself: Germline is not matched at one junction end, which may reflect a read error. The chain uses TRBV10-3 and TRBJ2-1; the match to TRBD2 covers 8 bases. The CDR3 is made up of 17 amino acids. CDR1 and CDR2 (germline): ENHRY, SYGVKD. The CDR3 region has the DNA TGTGCCACCAGTGAGTCGGGAGGGGGGCGTCCGTTAGATGAGCAGTTCTTC. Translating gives CATSESGGGRPLDEQFF.